There are a few counts of the clone carrying this TCR beta chain. The antigen is not known. The sample belongs to a study of beta chain features in type 1 diabetes. The study, taken as a whole, reports: Insertions at VDJ junctions were less frequent in type 1 diabetes patients. These patients also deleted more nucleotides at the same junctions. Moderate yet significant TCRB CDR3 shortening was seen in Type 1 diabetes patients in all four CD4+ subsets.

This CDR3 has 13 amino acids. Germline-derived CDR1 and CDR2 are SGHTA and FQGNSA. V shed 1 base, J shed 6 bases, and the junction held 2 bases outside the gene matches. The entirety of the isolated RNA underwent reverse transcription, so expressed TCRB transcripts were sequenced. Sequencing used immunoSEQ multiplex PCR; TCRdb keeps in-frame clones, though not all of them. The table records 900,000 or so clones, roughly 15% of them present only once. A CD45RO/CCR7/CD25/CD127/CD95/CD27 panel sorted naive, central memory, regulatory and stem cell-like memory CD4+ cells. The receptor was isolated from a woman between 18 and 29 years old in good health. The sample comprised naive CD4+ T cells from blood. The chain links TRBV7-2 to TRBJ2-7; TRBD2 aligns across 8 bases. Here the CDR3 reads CASSLGTSFEQYF. As DNA, the CDR3 is TGTGCCAGCAGCTTAGGGACTAGCTTCGAGCAGTACTTC.